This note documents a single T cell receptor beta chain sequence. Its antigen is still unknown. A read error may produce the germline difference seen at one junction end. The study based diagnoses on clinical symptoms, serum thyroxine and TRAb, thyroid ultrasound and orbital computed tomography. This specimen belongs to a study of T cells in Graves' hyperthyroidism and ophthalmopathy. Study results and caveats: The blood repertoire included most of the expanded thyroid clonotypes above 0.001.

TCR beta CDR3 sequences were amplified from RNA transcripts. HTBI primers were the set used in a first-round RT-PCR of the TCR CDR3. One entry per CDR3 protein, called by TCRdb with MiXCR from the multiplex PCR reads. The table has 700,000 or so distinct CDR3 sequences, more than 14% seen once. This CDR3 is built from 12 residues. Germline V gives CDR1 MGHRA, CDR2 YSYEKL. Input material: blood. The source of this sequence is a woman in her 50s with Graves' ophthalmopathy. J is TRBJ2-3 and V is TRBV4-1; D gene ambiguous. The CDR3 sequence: CVSSHGPDTQYF. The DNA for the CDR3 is TGCGTCAGCAGCCACGGACCAGATACGCAGTATTTT.